These 27 T cell receptor beta chains were sequenced from one sample in a study of shared clonotypes between healthy human individuals. Only in-frame clones appear in the TCRdb table, and some are missing; sequencing was by immunoSEQ multiplex PCR. Of about 2,200,000 clones in the sample, about 93% were seen once. CD45RO-negative, CCR7-positively selected cells formed the naive CD8 fraction, excluding terminally differentiated effector memory CD45RA+ cells. Sequencing was done on a sample of naive CD8+ T cells from PBMCs. The receptors come from a man between 18 and 29 years old in good health. Some clones in this sample may be carry-over from other donors' samples.

The chain recombines TRBV6-1 with TRBJ1-2; the match to TRBD1 covers 8 bases. Germline-derived CDR1 and CDR2 are MNHNS and SASEGT. The V gene end was trimmed by 4 bases and the J gene end by 9 bases; junction bases not matched to a gene: 7. The CDR3 spans 13 residues. CDR3 protein: CASSGRTGSRYTF. In nucleotides, the CDR3 is TGTGCCAGCAGTGGGAGGACAGGGTCGCGCTACACCTTC.

The CDR3 sequence: CSVEVAGGSYEQYF. CDR3 nucleotide sequence: TGCAGCGTTGAGGTAGCGGGAGGTTCCTACGAGCAGTACTTC. V gene TRBV29-1 combines with J gene TRBJ2-7; 10 bases are a match to TRBD2. Germline CDR1 SQVTM, CDR2 ANQGSEA. The V gene end was trimmed by 3 bases and the J gene end by 1 base; junction bases not matched to a gene: 3. This CDR3 is 14 amino acids long.

The chain carries TRBV4-1 and TRBJ2-7, with 9 bases matching TRBD2. The CDR3 runs 15 residues. V shed 0 bases, J shed 4 bases, and the junction held 4 bases outside the gene matches. Germline V gene sequence: CDR1 MGHRA, CDR2 YSYEKL. CDR3 sequence reads: CASSQDGAGGYEQYF. CDR3 DNA: TGCGCCAGCAGCCAAGATGGGGCGGGGGGGTACGAGCAGTACTTC.

V usage is TRBV4-2 and J usage is TRBJ2-7; 9 bases map to TRBD2. This CDR3 has 14 amino acids. With V trimmed by 3 bases and J by 4 bases, 4 bases remained unmatched. Per the germline V gene, CDR1 is LGHNA and CDR2 is YNFKEQ. The DNA for the CDR3 is TGTGCCAGCAGCCAGCCGGGACTAGCTTACGAGCAGTACTTC. Its translation is CASSQPGLAYEQYF.

This chain uses TRBV4-2 with TRBJ2-1; 7 nucleotides agree with TRBD2. The germline V gene has CDR1 LGHNA and CDR2 YNFKEQ. After removal of 1 base from V and 2 bases from J, the junction contained 5 bases not matched to a gene. This CDR3 has 16 amino acids. The CDR3 loop is CASSQVRAGPYNEQFF. The CDR3 bases are TGTGCCAGCAGCCAAGTCCGAGCGGGACCCTACAATGAGCAGTTCTTC.

The chain couples TRBV11-1 to TRBJ2-7; TRBD1 or TRBD2 may be the D gene (5 bases each). V lost 0 bases to trimming and J lost 6 bases, with 18 bases between them. Germline loops: CDR1 SGHAT, CDR2 FQDESV (reference sequence). This CDR3 is 16 amino acids long. The CDR3 region is CASSLAPSGSGTEQYF. DNA of the CDR3: TGTGCCAGCAGCTTAGCGCCTTCAGGCTCGGGGACCGAGCAGTACTTC.

V gene TRBV4-2 combines with J gene TRBJ2-3; 7 bases match TRBD2. After removal of 0 bases from V and 0 bases from J, the junction contained 15 bases not matched to a gene. This CDR3 contains 20 residues. Germline V gives CDR1 LGHNA, CDR2 YNFKEQ. DNA for the CDR3: TGTGCCAGCAGCCAAGATCCCCCCCGACTAGCTGCTACTAGCACAGATACGCAGTATTTT. Its protein product is CASSQDPPRLAATSTDTQYF.

The chain combines TRBV28 with TRBJ2-1, with a possible D match to TRBD2 (6 bases). The germline gives CDR1 MDHEN, CDR2 SYDVKM. The V end lost 1 base, the J end lost 6 bases, and 13 bases lay between the germline ends. This CDR3 is built from 15 residues. The CDR3 bases are TGTGCCAGCAGTTTATTGCCGGGAGCTGGCAATGAGCAGTTCTTC. Residues: CASSLLPGAGNEQFF.

The genes are TRBV6-5 and TRBJ1-2, with D possibly matching TRBD1 (6 bases). The CDR3 sequence is 16 residues long. Germline loops: CDR1 MNHEY, CDR2 SVGAGI. V was shortened by 2 bases and J by 4 bases, with 17 bases between the two germline ends. In DNA form, the CDR3 reads TGTGCCAGCAGTTACGGGACCACAGGGATAGGCTATGGCTACACCTTC. This gives the protein CASSYGTTGIGYGYTF.

The sample holds a few counts of this clone. The rearrangement uses TRBV19 and TRBJ1-1, with D unclear. The CDR3 loop spans 12 amino acids. Between the trimmed V and J ends, which lost 0 bases and 11 bases, there was a span of 10 bases. Germline V lookup: CDR1 LNHDA, CDR2 SQIVND (reference sequence). This CDR3 is CASSIDRRGAFF. CDR3 nucleotide sequence: TGTGCCAGTAGTATAGACCGCCGTGGGGCTTTCTTT.

This chain links TRBV5-4 with TRBJ1-3; no firm D call. The CDR3 is 15 residues long. V lost 2 bases, J lost 4 bases, and 13 bases lay in between. CDR1 and CDR2 (germline): SGHNT, YYREEE (reference sequence). Here the CDR3 DNA reads TGTGCCAGCAGCTTTTACGGGGTTGGAGGAAACACCATATATTTT. This gives the protein CASSFYGVGGNTIYF.

This chain joins TRBV28 and TRBJ1-4, with unresolved D. The CDR3 runs to 12 residues. CDR1 MDHEN and CDR2 SYDVKM come from the germline V gene. With 3 bases removed from V and 12 bases from J, the gap between germline ends came to 11 bases. CDR3 nucleotide sequence: TGTGCCAGCAGTTTTGAGGTTAACGAACTGTTTTTT. It yields the protein CASSFEVNELFF.

The chain employs TRBV19 and TRBJ2-7; possibly TRBD1 for D (5 bases). The CDR3 contains 11 residues. From germline, CDR1 is LNHDA and CDR2 SQIVND (reference sequence). Trimming cost V 3 bases and J 6 bases, with 6 bases left between them. CDR3 DNA: TGTGCCAGTAGTATGGGGCTCGAGCAGTACTTC. Residues: CASSMGLEQYF.

The chain has TRBV27 and TRBJ2-3; 9 bases fit TRBD2. V was pared by 5 bases and J by 4 bases, with 7 bases of the junction left unmatched. Germline lookup yields CDR1 MNHEY and CDR2 SMNVEV (reference sequence). CDR3 length: 15 amino acids. The DNA of the CDR3 is TGTGCCAGCAGTACTAGCGGGTGGGGCGCAGATACGCAGTATTTT. This gives the protein CASSTSGWGADTQYF.

The rearrangement links TRBV5-4 to TRBJ1-1; 7 bases fit TRBD1. The CDR3 runs 14 residues. In germline, CDR1 is SGHNT, CDR2 YYREEE (reference sequence). V shed 4 bases and J 5 bases; nucleotides not matched to a gene: 8. The CDR3 DNA reads TGTGCCAGCAGCCCCGACAGGGTGGCGACTGAAGCTTTCTTT. It translates to CASSPDRVATEAFF. Full variable domain (missing parts from reference TRBV5-4 and TRBJ1-1): ETGVTQSPTHLIKTRGQQVTLRCSSQSGHNTVSWYQQALGQGPQFIFQYYREEENGRGNFPPRFSGLQFPNYSSELNVNALELDDSALYLCASSPDRVATEAFFGQGTRLTVV.

Only one count was recorded for this clone. At the DNA level, this CDR3 is encoded by other sequences in the same sample as well. The V call is TRBV2, the J call TRBJ2-7, with D unresolved. This CDR3 region has 11 residues. Germline-derived CDR1 and CDR2 are SNHLY and FYNNEI. The V gene lost 6 bases and the J gene lost 0 bases, with 3 bases spanning the gap. Here the CDR3 reads CASRVSYEQYF. In nucleotides, the CDR3 is TGTGCCAGCAGGGTCTCCTACGAGCAGTACTTC.

This chain joins TRBV15 and TRBJ2-3; the D is unclear. The CDR3 runs to 15 residues. Germline CDR1 LNHNV, CDR2 YYDKDF (reference sequence). Trimming took 0 bases from V and 2 from J, leaving 9 bases between them. The CDR3 sequence is CATSRDGRVTDTQYF. In DNA form, the CDR3 reads TGTGCCACCAGCAGAGACGGAAGGGTCACAGATACGCAGTATTTT. The full variable domain, completed using reference TRBV15 and TRBJ2-3, is DAMVIQNPRYQVTQFGKPVTLSCSQTLNHNVMYWYQQKSSQAPKLLFHYYDKDFNNEADTPDNFQSRRPNTSFCFLDIRSPGLGDTAMYLCATSRDGRVTDTQYFGPGTRLTVL.

This sequence joins TRBV27 and TRBJ2-2; D not resolved. V lost 8 bases to trimming and J lost 2 bases, with 12 bases between them. The CDR3 has 14 amino acids. Germline-derived CDR1 and CDR2 are MNHEY and SMNVEV (reference sequence). The CDR3 DNA sequence: TGTGCCAGCTTGTCCAGGTTTAACACCGGGGAGCTGTTTTTT. This encodes CASLSRFNTGELFF.

As DNA, the CDR3 is TGTGCCAGCAGTGATGGATCCATTACCTACAATGAGCAGTTCTTC. Its translation is CASSDGSITYNEQFF. This chain uses TRBV6-1 with TRBJ2-1; no clear D. This CDR3 comprises 15 residues. The V gene lost 3 bases and the J gene lost 2 bases, with 11 bases spanning the gap. Germline V gene sequence: CDR1 MNHNS, CDR2 SASEGT.

This rearrangement joins TRBV6-6 to TRBJ1-1, with a possible D match to TRBD1 (5 bases). CDR1 is MNHNY, CDR2 SVGAGI, per germline (reference sequence). Trimming shortened V by 4 bases and J by 3 bases, and 12 bases separated the two germline ends. This CDR3 region has 14 residues. The CDR3 here is CASSFGQGHTEAFF. The CDR3 nucleotides are TGTGCCAGCAGTTTCGGGCAGGGCCACACTGAAGCTTTCTTT.

The V gene is TRBV6-5, the J gene TRBJ2-1; D unclear. Looked up from germline, CDR1 is MNHEY and CDR2 is SVGAGI. The CDR3 spans 14 residues. Trimming removed 7 bases from V and 1 base from J, with 11 bases in between. CDR3 sequence reads: CASTLSWSYNEQFF. The CDR3 nucleotides read TGTGCCAGCACCCTATCTTGGTCCTACAATGAGCAGTTCTTC.

The chain is built from TRBV11-2 and TRBJ1-1, with D hard to call. Germline V CDR1 and CDR2: SGHAT, FQNNGV. The CDR3 runs 14 residues. Trimming shortened V by 4 bases and J by 0 bases, and 9 bases separated the two germline ends. The CDR3 nucleotides read TGTGCCAGCAGCTACGGAGGGCTGAACACTGAAGCTTTCTTT. Translated, it gives CASSYGGLNTEAFF.

This clone was found once. This chain links TRBV19 with TRBJ2-7; possible D gene TRBD2, 5 bases. The CDR3 is 12 amino acids. V was trimmed by 10 bases and J by 2 bases, leaving 12 bases between them. CDR1 is LNHDA and CDR2 is SQIVND in the germline V gene (reference sequence). For the CDR3, the DNA is TGTGCCACTAGCTCGACTCCCTACGAGCAGTACTTC. Protein: CATSSTPYEQYF. Full variable domain (remainder filled in from reference TRBV19 and TRBJ2-7): DGGITQSPKYLFRKEGQNVTLSCEQNLNHDAMYWYRQDPGQGLRLIYYSQIVNDFQKGDIAEGYSVSREKKESFPLTVTSAQKNPTAFYLCATSSTPYEQYFGPGTRLTVT.

The V call is TRBV6-6, the J call TRBJ2-7, with D possibly matching TRBD1 (6 bases). CDR3 length: 15 residues. Per germline, CDR1 MNHNY and CDR2 SVGAGI (reference sequence). The ends were cut back, 2 bases at V and 6 bases at J, with 17 bases in the middle. CDR3 nucleotide sequence: TGTGCCAGCAGTTACCCACAGGGTCTCGAACCCGAGCAGTACTTC. Its protein is CASSYPQGLEPEQYF.

Comment on this clone: Other DNA sequences in the same sample also yield this CDR3. The chain recombines TRBV5-1 with TRBJ2-1; TRBD2 agrees at 8 bases. This CDR3 spans 15 amino acids. Per germline, CDR1 SGHRS and CDR2 YFSETQ. J gave up 3 bases and V 4 bases, and 6 bases lay outside the gene matches. The CDR3 coding sequence is TGCGCCAGCAGCCTCACTAGCGGAATCTACAATGAGCAGTTCTTC. It codes for CASSLTSGIYNEQFF.

The chain employs TRBV19 and TRBJ2-6, with TRBD2 as a possible D gene (5 bases). The germline gives CDR1 LNHDA, CDR2 SQIVND (reference sequence). Trimming took 5 bases from V and 3 from J, leaving 5 bases between them. This CDR3 region has 13 residues. CDR3 amino acids: CASSRDGANVLTF. The CDR3 nucleotides read TGTGCCAGTAGTCGGGATGGGGCCAACGTCCTGACTTTC. Full variable domain (outside the CDR3, taken from reference TRBV19 and TRBJ2-6): DGGITQSPKYLFRKEGQNVTLSCEQNLNHDAMYWYRQDPGQGLRLIYYSQIVNDFQKGDIAEGYSVSREKKESFPLTVTSAQKNPTAFYLCASSRDGANVLTFGAGSRLTVL.

A single count supports this clone. The V and J genes are TRBV30 and TRBJ1-2; D remains unclear. The germline V gene has CDR1 GTSNPN and CDR2 SVGIG (reference sequence). V was clipped by 0 bases and J by 7 bases, with 12 bases between them. CDR3 length: 13 residues. CDR3 nucleotides: TGTGCCTGGAGTGTAGTCGGGTTAGGTGGCTACACCTTC. Amino acids: CAWSVVGLGGYTF.